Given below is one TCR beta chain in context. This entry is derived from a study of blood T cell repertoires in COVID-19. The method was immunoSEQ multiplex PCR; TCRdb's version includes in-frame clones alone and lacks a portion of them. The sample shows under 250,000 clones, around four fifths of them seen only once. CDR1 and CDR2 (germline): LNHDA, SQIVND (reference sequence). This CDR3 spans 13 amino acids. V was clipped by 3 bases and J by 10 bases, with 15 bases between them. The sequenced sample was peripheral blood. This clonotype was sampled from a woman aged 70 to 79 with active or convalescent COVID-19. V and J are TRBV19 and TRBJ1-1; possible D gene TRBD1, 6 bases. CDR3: CASSMIRGSGAFF. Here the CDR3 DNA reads TGTGCCAGTAGTATGATCAGGGGTTCGGGAGCTTTCTTT.